A selection of T cell receptor beta chains follows, all from one sample in a study of cytotoxic CD8 clonotypes in ibrutinib-treated CLL. Method: immunoSEQ multiplex PCR; TCRdb's copy keeps in-frame clones and lacks some. The table shows some 200,000 clones, with around 72% occurring only once. The sequences come from PBMCs, collected after 24 months of ibrutinib treatment. These receptors originate from a human donor with chronic lymphocytic leukemia. The CDR3 runs from the conserved cysteine through the conserved F or W. The order of the fields is V gene, J gene, D gene, CDR3 protein. A D gene is named only where the DNA matches it firmly.

>TRBV27|TRBJ2-5|NA
CASKGSGGTQYF
>TRBV4-2|TRBJ2-1|NA
CASSQGGSSDEQFF
>TRBV2|TRBJ2-4|NA
CASSPETSSKNIQYF
>TRBV6-6|TRBJ2-7|NA
CASSRGLADYEQYF
>TRBV28|TRBJ2-5|TRBD1
CASTMTGGETQYF
>TRBV28|TRBJ2-3|TRBD2
CASSETSGTKHTQYF
>TRBV27|TRBJ2-7|NA
CASSFRPPTLGTTYEQYF
>TRBV11-3|TRBJ2-7|NA
CASSLGGEYEQYF
>TRBV29-1|TRBJ2-5|NA
CSVEEHQETQYF
>TRBV25-1|TRBJ2-6|NA
CASSETGANVLTF
>TRBV6-5|TRBJ1-2|NA
CAPSQFNSYGYTF
>TRBV30|TRBJ2-5|NA
CAWSLRETQYF
>TRBV29-1|TRBJ2-7|TRBD2
CSVEVVAGREPYEQYF
>TRBV6-5|TRBJ2-7|TRBD2
CASSTSGSEQYF
>TRBV9|TRBJ2-1|NA
CASSPRPYNEQFF
>TRBV10-3|TRBJ1-2|NA
CAIRPPTNYGYTF
>TRBV9|TRBJ1-5|NA
CASSFGIDSNQPQHF
>TRBV7-8|TRBJ1-5|NA
CASSLARAWGRNNQPQHF
>TRBV5-4|TRBJ1-1|NA
CASSSLGGYTEAFF
>TRBV11-3|TRBJ2-3|NA
CASSLGPGGVTDTQYF
>TRBV4-3|TRBJ2-1|TRBD2
CASSQDGTSGRPSRNEQFF
>TRBV28|TRBJ2-1|NA
CASSLEFLGGRDEQFF
>TRBV10-3|TRBJ2-2|TRBD2
CAISESSASGRATNTGELFF
>TRBV30|TRBJ1-1|NA
CAWTPRGDTEAFF
>TRBV9|TRBJ2-5|TRBD2
CASSVGTSGRLETQYF
>TRBV7-9|TRBJ2-7|TRBD1
CASSTPGTGSYEQYF
>TRBV7-2|TRBJ1-1|TRBD1
CASGRGDTEAFF
>TRBV5-1|TRBJ2-3|TRBD1
CASSETGAQYF
>TRBV27|TRBJ1-5|NA
CASRRDPGGNQPQHF
>TRBV5-8|TRBJ1-2|NA
CASVWATEGYTF